These 8 T cell receptor beta chains share one sample of origin, sequenced in a study of OX40 agonist ivuxolimab in advanced cancers. Clones were sequenced by immunoSEQ multiplex PCR, and TCRdb holds only the in-frame ones, with some missing. The data show 70,000 to 80,000 clones, with 89% seen just once and 0.3% to 0.45% held by the top ten. Sequencing was performed on CD4+ or CD8+ T cells sorted from blood, taken in a trial of the OX40 agonist ivuxolimab. These receptor sequences come from an adult with an advanced solid tumor such as melanoma, head and neck, liver or kidney cancer.

This chain connects TRBV19 to TRBJ1-4; 8 bases are a match to TRBD1. Looked up from germline, CDR1 is LNHDA and CDR2 is SQIVND (reference sequence). The ends lost 5 bases at V and 8 bases at J; junction bases unmatched: 13. CDR3 length: 16 amino acids. CDR3 nucleotides: TGTGCCAGTAGTGCCCTGACAGGGGTGGTTGAGGAAAAACTGTTTTTT. Translation gives CASSALTGVVEEKLFF.

The chain uses TRBV7-9 and TRBJ2-5, with 8 bases fitting TRBD2. CDR3 length equals 14 residues. CDR1 and CDR2 (germline): SEHNR, FQNEAQ (reference sequence). After removal of 7 bases from V and 5 bases from J, the junction contained 9 bases not matched to a gene. The CDR3 DNA reads as TGTGCCAGCATCCTAGCGGGTTTGGATGAGACCCAGTACTTC. It is translated as CASILAGLDETQYF.

The rearrangement uses TRBV5-6 and TRBJ2-5; 10 positions match TRBD2. Looked up from germline, CDR1 is SGHDT and CDR2 is YYEEEE. The trim removed 3 bases at V and 4 bases at J, leaving 6 bases unmatched. CDR3 length equals 15 residues. The CDR3 here is CASSSASGRRETQYF. As DNA, the CDR3 is TGTGCCAGCAGCTCAGCTAGCGGGAGAAGAGAGACCCAGTACTTC.

The chain links TRBV9 to TRBJ2-7, with 11 nucleotides matching TRBD2. The V gene's germline CDR1 is SGDLS and CDR2 YYNGEE. This CDR3 region has 15 residues. V gave up 4 bases and J gave up 6 bases; unmatched junction bases: 9. The CDR3: CASSQLAGGLGEQYF. The CDR3 DNA follows: TGTGCCAGCAGCCAATTAGCGGGAGGGCTAGGCGAGCAGTACTTC.

On this clone itself: The junction departs from the called germline gene at one end, perhaps through a read error. V is TRBV28 and J is TRBJ1-2; D not resolved. The CDR3 length is 13 residues. Germline V lookup: CDR1 MDHEN, CDR2 SYDVKM. The CDR3 loop reads CASSLANVGGCTF. CDR3 bases: TGTGCCAGCAGTTTAGCAAACGTCGGAGGCTGCACCTTC.

V and J are TRBV30 and TRBJ1-1; D is uncertain. The germline V gene encodes CDR1 GTSNPN and CDR2 SVGIG (reference sequence). The CDR3 loop spans 15 amino acids. V lost 0 bases and J lost 4, with 15 bases in between. The CDR3 DNA is TGTGCCTGGAGTGTACCTCCGGGGTCGGTCACTGAAGCTTTCTTT. This encodes CAWSVPPGSVTEAFF.

The chain carries TRBV5-1 and TRBJ1-2; D is perhaps TRBD1 (5 bases). V dropped 3 bases and J dropped 2 bases, with 11 bases sitting between them. The germline V gene has CDR1 SGHRS and CDR2 YFSETQ. This CDR3 has 14 residues. CDR3 DNA sequence: TGCGCCAGCAGCTCAACGGGACGGAACTATGGCTACACCTTC. Translated, it gives CASSSTGRNYGYTF.

V and J are TRBV7-9 and TRBJ1-5, with 8 bases matching TRBD1. Germline trimming cut 3 bases from V and 7 bases from J; bases unmatched to any gene: 8. Per the germline V gene, CDR1 is SEHNR and CDR2 is FQNEAQ (reference sequence). This CDR3 is built from 15 residues. CDR3 DNA sequence: TGTGCCAGCAGCTTTTTTGCAGGGGGCGGCCAGCCCCAGCATTTT. Translation gives CASSFFAGGGQPQHF.